Listed below are T cell receptor beta chains from one sample, sequenced in a study of human T cells and chemical hapten exposure. TCRdb recomputed calls from the RACE reads with MiXCR, one row per CDR3 protein. Among approximately 320,000 distinct CDR3 sequences, about 5.4% were seen once, and the ten largest hold around 8.6%. The specimen comprised whole blood, sampled in connection with sensitization to the hapten diphenylcyclopropenone (DPC). The receptors come from a woman between 18 and 30 years old with alopecia areata. Some clones in this sample may be carry-over from other donors' samples. Each CDR3 is given with its conserved first and last residue. The D gene is left open where the match is weak. Clone sizes are given selectively: once, few, many, or a class where the clone is expanded.

J gene	clone size	D gene	V gene	CDR3 DNA	CDR3 protein
TRBJ2-3	few	TRBD2	TRBV5-1	TGCGCCAGCAGCTTGGGACTAGCGGGGACGGGAGATACGCAGTATTTT	CASSLGLAGTGDTQYF
TRBJ1-1	NA	NA	TRBV6-2/TRBV6-3	TGTGCCAGCAGTTACGTTTGGTGGACCGGGGCTTTCTTT	CASSYVWWTGAFF
TRBJ2-3	NA	NA	TRBV21-1	TGTGCCAGCAGCGCTCCACTAGCGGGGGGGCGGCGAGATACGCAGTATTTT	CASSAPLAGGRRDTQYF
TRBJ1-2	NA	TRBD1	TRBV5-5	TGTGCCAGCAGCTTACCGGGACAGATTCTCTATGGCTACACCTTC	CASSLPGQILYGYTF
TRBJ2-7	NA	TRBD2	TRBV6-5	TGTGCCAGCACCCCGGGAGGGGCGTATTCCTACGAGCAGTACTTC	CASTPGGAYSYEQYF
TRBJ1-3	many	NA	TRBV12-3/TRBV12-4	TGTGCCAGCAGAACAAACTCTGGAAACACCATATATTTT	CASRTNSGNTIYF
TRBJ2-2	many	NA	TRBV4-1	TGCGCCAGCAGCCAAGAATTTTACGGTGTTACCGGGGAGCTGTTTTTT	CASSQEFYGVTGELFF
TRBJ2-2	NA	NA	TRBV3-1	TGTGCCAGCAGCCAAGATTGGGTGGGCGGGGAGCTGTTTTTT	CASSQDWVGGELFF
TRBJ1-5	many	NA	TRBV6-2/TRBV6-3	TGTGCCACCCCCAACGGGGGGAATCAGCCCCAGCATTTT	CATPNGGNQPQHF
TRBJ2-7	few	NA	TRBV20-1	TGCAGTGCTAGAGAGGGGGAACCCTACGAGCAGTACTTC	CSAREGEPYEQYF
TRBJ2-3	few	TRBD2	TRBV2	TGTGCCAGCACCGTTGAAAACGAGGGAGCGGGGCGCACAGATACGCAGTATTTT	CASTVENEGAGRTDTQYF
TRBJ1-2	few	NA	TRBV7-9	TGTGCCAGCAGCTTAAGCCTGGAACAGTTTGGCTACACCTTC	CASSLSLEQFGYTF
TRBJ1-4	many	NA	TRBV20-1	TGCAGTGCTCTTGACGGGCTCGGCGAAAAACTGTTTTTT	CSALDGLGEKLFF
TRBJ1-4	many	NA	TRBV3-1	TGTGCCAGCAGCCACGGGCCGTATGAAAAACTGTTTTTT	CASSHGPYEKLFF
TRBJ2-7	NA	TRBD2	TRBV14	TGTGCCAGCAGCGCTAGCGGGGGCCGAACCTACGAGCAGTACTTC	CASSASGGRTYEQYF
TRBJ2-3	NA	NA	TRBV4-3	TGCGCCAGCAGCCAAGATGACCCCACAGATACGCAGTATTTT	CASSQDDPTDTQYF
TRBJ1-1	NA	TRBD1	TRBV28	TGTGCCAGCAGTCCGAACAGGGGTTACGGTTATCAGTCTGAAGCTTTCTTT	CASSPNRGYGYQSEAFF
TRBJ1-4	NA	NA	TRBV7-9	TGTGCCAGCAGCTTGTTGGGGCAGACTAATGAAAAACTGTTTTTT	CASSLLGQTNEKLFF
TRBJ1-1	few	NA	TRBV20-1	TGCAGTGCTAGACGTACGGGGGTAACTGAAGCTTTCTTT	CSARRTGVTEAFF
TRBJ1-6	few	NA	TRBV7-2	TGTGCCAGCAGCTACCGGCCGTCTAGGAGGGGTTCACCCCTCCACTTT	CASSYRPSRRGSPLHF
TRBJ2-7	few	TRBD1	TRBV27	TGTGCCAGCAGGGCAACCGGGACAGGGAACCACGAGCAGTACTTC	CASRATGTGNHEQYF
TRBJ1-1	few	NA	TRBV20-1	TGCAGTGCTAGAGTACCTGGAGCTCTGGCCACTGAAGCTTTCTTT	CSARVPGALATEAFF
TRBJ1-2	few	NA	TRBV29-1	TGCAGCGTCCCGACAGCTAACTATGGCTACACCTTC	CSVPTANYGYTF
TRBJ2-1	many	NA	TRBV12-3/TRBV12-4	TGTGCCAGCAGACAGGGTTATGAGCAGTTCTTC	CASRQGYEQFF
TRBJ2-6	many	NA	TRBV2	TGTGCCAGCAGTGAAGACGTCGGGTTCTCTGGGGCCAACGTCCTGACTTTC	CASSEDVGFSGANVLTF
TRBJ2-3	few	TRBD2	TRBV20-1	TGCAGTGCTCCATGGAGCGGGGGTGGAGATACGCAGTATTTT	CSAPWSGGGDTQYF
TRBJ1-4	NA	NA	TRBV2	TGTGCCAGCATAATGGCCCTAAGTGAAAAACTGTTTTTT	CASIMALSEKLFF